The sequence of this TCR beta chain was determined in a study of OX40 agonist ivuxolimab in advanced cancers. For the study at large: Partial responses were achieved by three patients, of whom one had hepatocellular carcinoma and two had cutaneous melanoma. General observations from the study: Averaged across samples, CD8+ T cells carried more expanded clones than CD4+ did. It was not determined which antigens were specifically recognized by the peripheral T cells that had undergone clonal expansion.

Measured with immunoSEQ multiplex PCR; TCRdb has only the in-frame clones, and not every one. The sample yields more than 20,000 clones, 75% to 85% seen once. The CDR3 totals 16 residues. CDR1 is SGHTA, CDR2 FQGTGA, per germline. As for this clone: Its specificity is not known. The junction does not match germline at one end; this may be a read error.

The sequenced sample was CD4+ or CD8+ T cells sorted from blood, obtained in a trial of the OX40 agonist ivuxolimab. This TCR derives from an adult with an advanced solid tumor such as melanoma, head and neck, liver or kidney cancer. The rearrangement uses TRBV7-3 and TRBJ2-6; D possibly corresponds to TRBD1 (6 bases). CDR3 sequence: CASSFGTQSAANVLTF. CDR3 bases: TGTGCCAGCAGCTTCGGGACACAATCTGCGGCCAACGTCCTGACTTTC.